These 9 T cell receptor beta chains were all obtained from the same sample, sequenced in a study of blood T cell repertoires in COVID-19 (TCRdb year 2020). Receptors were amplified or captured by the immunoSEQ multiplex PCR assay. The clones in this table, taken by TCRdb from immuneACCESS, are in-frame only. Not every clone is retained; where verified, under half of the shortfall comes from an unresolved V gene, and the cause of the rest is unknown. The sample table holds 120,000 or so clones, of which around 76% were seen once. The ten largest make up about 4.1% of the sample. The material sequenced was peripheral blood. These receptors came from an elderly woman with acute or convalescent COVID-19.

The CDR3 coding sequence is TGTGCCAGCAGCCTCCCCTCCTACGAGCAGTACTTC. This codes for CASSLPSYEQYF. J is TRBJ2-7 and V is TRBV7-2; D is undetermined. Trimming took off 5 bases at V and 0 bases at J, with 5 bases between the two ends. The CDR3 totals 12 residues. Germline V gene sequence: CDR1 SGHTA, CDR2 FQGNSA. Full variable domain (missing parts from reference TRBV7-2 and TRBJ2-7): GAGVSQSPSNKVTEKGKDVELRCDPISGHTALYWYRQSLGQGLEFLIYFQGNSAPDKSGLPSDRFSAERTGGSVSTLTIQRTQQEDSAVYLCASSLPSYEQYFGPGTRLTVT.

The V call is TRBV27, the J call TRBJ1-2; 9 bases align to TRBD1. Germline assignment: CDR1 MNHEY and CDR2 SMNVEV (reference sequence). The CDR3 is made up of 15 amino acids. V lost 3 bases and J lost 7; bases outside the gene matches: 9. Here the CDR3 reads CASSLGTGKRVGYTF. CDR3 DNA sequence: TGTGCCAGCAGTTTGGGGACAGGGAAAAGGGTTGGCTACACCTTC.

V is TRBV7-2 and J is TRBJ2-7; no reliable D call. Trimming cost V 1 base and J 3 bases, with 7 bases left between them. This CDR3 has 13 amino acids. The germline gives CDR1 SGHTA, CDR2 FQGNSA. The chain's CDR3 is CASSLGIIYEQYF. The CDR3 coding sequence is TGTGCCAGCAGCTTAGGTATTATCTACGAGCAGTACTTC.

The V and J genes are TRBV7-6 and TRBJ2-7; 9 positions match TRBD1. J lost 5 bases, V lost 5 bases, and 10 bases had no gene match. There are 15 residues in the CDR3. Germline V lookup: CDR1 SGHVS, CDR2 FNYEAQ. The CDR3 loop is CASSDGQGLVDEQYF. CDR3 nucleotide sequence: TGTGCCAGCAGCGACGGACAGGGGTTGGTTGACGAGCAGTACTTC.

The V call is TRBV9, the J call TRBJ2-1, with TRBD2 matching 13 bases. The CDR3 loop spans 15 amino acids. Germline V gives CDR1 SGDLS, CDR2 YYNGEE. V lost 3 bases and J lost 9; bases outside the gene matches: 6. CDR3 DNA sequence: TGTGCCAGCAGCGCTTGGACTAGCGGGAGTGTTGAGCAGTTCTTC. The encoded protein is CASSAWTSGSVEQFF. The entire variable domain, with the rest obtained from reference TRBV9 and TRBJ2-1, is as follows: DSGVTQTPKHLITATGQRVTLRCSPRSGDLSVYWYQQSLDQGLQFLIQYYNGEERAKGNILERFSAQQFPDLHSELNLSSLELGDSALYFCASSAWTSGSVEQFFGPGTRLTVL.

The rearrangement links TRBV19 to TRBJ2-3, with D perhaps TRBD1 (5 bases). The germline CDR1 and CDR2 sequences are LNHDA and SQIVND (reference sequence). Trimming shortened V by 6 bases and J by 2 bases, and 12 bases separated the two germline ends. CDR3 length equals 14 residues. CDR3: CASRVGVDTDTQYF. The DNA of the CDR3 is TGTGCCAGTAGAGTAGGGGTCGACACAGATACGCAGTATTTT.

A few counts support this clone. This chain uses TRBV30 with TRBJ1-2, with a possible D match to TRBD1 (6 bases). Trimming cost V 4 bases and J 5 bases, with 14 bases left between them. Germline CDR1 reads GTSNPN; CDR2 reads SVGIG (reference sequence). The CDR3 extends over 13 amino acids. CDR3 in amino acids: CAWMTDRPYGYTF. The CDR3 nucleotides are TGTGCCTGGATGACTGACAGGCCGTATGGCTACACCTTC.

This chain uses TRBV11-3 with TRBJ2-1; 14 bases map to TRBD2. Trimming took 1 base from V and 8 from J; bases not matched to a gene: 10. Per the germline V gene, CDR1 is SGHNT and CDR2 is YENEEA. There are 18 residues in the CDR3. The CDR3 protein is CASSLGGTSGSRFHEQFF. The DNA of the CDR3 is TGTGCCAGCAGCTTAGGAGGGACTAGCGGGAGTAGGTTTCATGAGCAGTTCTTC.

The rearrangement links TRBV30 to TRBJ1-1; a weak D match, TRBD1 (5 bases). The V gene lost 4 bases and the J gene lost 4 bases, with 13 bases spanning the gap. Per the germline V gene, CDR1 is GTSNPN and CDR2 is SVGIG (reference sequence). This CDR3 contains 13 residues. CDR3 region: CAWTTGGGTEAFF. DNA for the CDR3: TGTGCCTGGACCACGGGGGGGGGCACTGAAGCTTTCTTT.